The sequence of this T cell receptor (beta chain) was determined in a study of CD8 T cells in Susac syndrome. This clonotype was seen a single time. Its antigen remains unidentified. The sequenced target, TCR beta, came from blood CD8+ and CD4+ T cells. TEMRA cells were FACS-enriched, unlike CD8+ and CD4+ T cells, which were negatively isolated. Study-wide findings and caveats: It was acknowledged by the study that relatively few individuals were included in its TCR sequencing and HLA analysis.

Germline CDR1 SGHDN, CDR2 FVKESK. This CDR3 has 13 amino acids. V dropped 7 bases and J dropped 2 bases, with 12 bases sitting between them. Random hexamers served to reverse transcribe roughly 0.45 to 1 ug RNA. Amplification of TCR beta CDR3 across 54 Vbeta and 13 Jbeta was performed with immunoSEQ multiplex PCR. TCRdb reprocessed the immunoSEQ multiplex PCR reads with MiXCR, giving one entry per CDR3 protein. Altogether over 350,000 distinct CDR3 sequences are present, more than 80% being singletons, with the ten largest covering about 0.12%. The material sequenced was CD8+ T cells from PBMCs. The chain couples TRBV14 to TRBJ2-7; D not resolved. The origin of this receptor is a human donor with multiple sclerosis. CDR3 amino acids: CASNVHPAYEQYF. The CDR3 DNA reads TGTGCCAGCAACGTTCACCCGGCCTACGAGCAGTACTTC.